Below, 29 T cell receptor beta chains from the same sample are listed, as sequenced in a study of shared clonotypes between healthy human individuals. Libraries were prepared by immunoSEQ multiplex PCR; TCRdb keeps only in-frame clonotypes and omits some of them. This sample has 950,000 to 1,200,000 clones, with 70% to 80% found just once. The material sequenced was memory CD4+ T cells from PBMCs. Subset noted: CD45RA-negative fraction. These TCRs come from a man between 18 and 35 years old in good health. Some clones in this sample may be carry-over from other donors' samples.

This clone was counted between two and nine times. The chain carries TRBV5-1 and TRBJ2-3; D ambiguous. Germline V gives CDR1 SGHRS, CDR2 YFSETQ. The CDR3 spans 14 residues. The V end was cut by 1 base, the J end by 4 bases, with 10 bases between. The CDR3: CASSLWGSPDTQYF. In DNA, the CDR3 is TGCGCCAGCAGCTTGTGGGGTTCCCCAGATACGCAGTATTTT. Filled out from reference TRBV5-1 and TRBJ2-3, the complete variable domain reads KAGVTQTPRYLIKTRGQQVTLSCSPISGHRSVSWYQQTPGQGLQFLFEYFSETQRNKGNFPGRFSGRQFSNSRSEMNVSTLELGDSALYLCASSLWGSPDTQYFGPGTRLTVL.

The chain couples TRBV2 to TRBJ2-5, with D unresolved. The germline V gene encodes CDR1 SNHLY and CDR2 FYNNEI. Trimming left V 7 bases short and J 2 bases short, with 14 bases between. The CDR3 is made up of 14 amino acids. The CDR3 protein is CASNPPRIQETQYF. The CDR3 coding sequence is TGTGCCAGCAATCCCCCTAGGATACAAGAGACCCAGTACTTC.

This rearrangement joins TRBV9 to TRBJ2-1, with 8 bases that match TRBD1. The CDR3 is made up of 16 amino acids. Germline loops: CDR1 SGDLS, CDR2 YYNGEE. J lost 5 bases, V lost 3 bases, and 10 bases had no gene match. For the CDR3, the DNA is TGTGCCAGCAGCGGACAGGGGACAGGCTCGAACAATGAGCAGTTCTTC. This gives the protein CASSGQGTGSNNEQFF.

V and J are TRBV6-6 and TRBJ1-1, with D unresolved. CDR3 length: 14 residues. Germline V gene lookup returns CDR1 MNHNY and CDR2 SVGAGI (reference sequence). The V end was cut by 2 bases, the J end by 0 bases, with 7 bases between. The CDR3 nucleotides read TGTGCCAGCAGTTACCCTGGGTTGAACACTGAAGCTTTCTTT. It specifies CASSYPGLNTEAFF.

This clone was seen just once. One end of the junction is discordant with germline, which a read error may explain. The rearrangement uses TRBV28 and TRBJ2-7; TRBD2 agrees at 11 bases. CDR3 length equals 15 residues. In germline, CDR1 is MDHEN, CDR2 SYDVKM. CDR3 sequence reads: CASSLPGLAVSPLVF. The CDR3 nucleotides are TGTGCCAGCAGTTTACCGGGACTAGCGGTTTCTCCTCTCGTCTTC.

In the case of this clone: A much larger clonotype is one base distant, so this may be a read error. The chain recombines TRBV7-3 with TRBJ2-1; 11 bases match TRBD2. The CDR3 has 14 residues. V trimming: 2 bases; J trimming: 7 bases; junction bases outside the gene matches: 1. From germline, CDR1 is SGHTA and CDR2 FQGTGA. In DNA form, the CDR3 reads TGTGCCAGCAGCTTATCTAGCGGGAGGAATGAGCAGTTCTTC. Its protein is CASSLSSGRNEQFF.

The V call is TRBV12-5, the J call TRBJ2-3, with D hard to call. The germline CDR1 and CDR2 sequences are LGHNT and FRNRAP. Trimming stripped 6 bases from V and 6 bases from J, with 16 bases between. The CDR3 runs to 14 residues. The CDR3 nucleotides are TGTGCTAGTGGCCCCAATGGGCCGTCCGATACGCAGTATTTT. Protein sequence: CASGPNGPSDTQYF.

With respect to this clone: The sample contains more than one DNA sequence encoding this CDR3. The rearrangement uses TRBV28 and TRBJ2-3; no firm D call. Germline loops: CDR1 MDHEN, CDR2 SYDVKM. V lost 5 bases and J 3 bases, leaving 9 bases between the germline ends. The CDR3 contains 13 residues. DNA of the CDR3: TGTGCCAGCAGTCCTCGGCCAACAGATACGCAGTATTTT. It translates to CASSPRPTDTQYF.

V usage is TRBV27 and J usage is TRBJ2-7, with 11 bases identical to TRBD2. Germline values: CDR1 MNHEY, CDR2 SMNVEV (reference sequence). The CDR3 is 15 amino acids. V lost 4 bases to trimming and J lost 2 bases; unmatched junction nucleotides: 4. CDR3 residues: CASSYRLAGPYEQYF. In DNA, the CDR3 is TGTGCCAGCAGTTACAGACTAGCGGGGCCCTACGAGCAGTACTTC.

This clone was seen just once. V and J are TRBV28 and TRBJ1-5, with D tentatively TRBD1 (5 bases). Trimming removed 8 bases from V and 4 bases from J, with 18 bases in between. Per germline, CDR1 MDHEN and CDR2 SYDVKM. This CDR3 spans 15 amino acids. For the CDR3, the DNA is TGTGCCAGCCGGAATCATGGACGGGGGAATCAGCCCCAGCATTTT. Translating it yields CASRNHGRGNQPQHF.

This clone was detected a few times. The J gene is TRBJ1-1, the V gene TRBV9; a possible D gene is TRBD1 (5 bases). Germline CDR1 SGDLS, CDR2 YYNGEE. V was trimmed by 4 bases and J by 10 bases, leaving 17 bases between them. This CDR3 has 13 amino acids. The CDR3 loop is CASSPASRGTAFF. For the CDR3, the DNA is TGTGCCAGCAGCCCAGCGAGCCGAGGGACAGCTTTCTTT. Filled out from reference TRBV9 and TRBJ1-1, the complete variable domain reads DSGVTQTPKHLITATGQRVTLRCSPRSGDLSVYWYQQSLDQGLQFLIQYYNGEERAKGNILERFSAQQFPDLHSELNLSSLELGDSALYFCASSPASRGTAFFGQGTRLTVV.

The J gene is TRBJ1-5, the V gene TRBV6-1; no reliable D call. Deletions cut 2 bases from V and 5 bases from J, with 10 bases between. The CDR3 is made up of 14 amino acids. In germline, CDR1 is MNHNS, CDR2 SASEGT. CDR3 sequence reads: CASSERRSDQPQHF. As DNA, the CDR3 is TGTGCCAGCAGTGAAAGGAGGTCGGATCAGCCCCAGCATTTT.

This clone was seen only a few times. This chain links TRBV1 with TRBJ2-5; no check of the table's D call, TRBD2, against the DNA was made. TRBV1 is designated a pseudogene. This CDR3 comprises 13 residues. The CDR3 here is CTSSPGDSGTQYF. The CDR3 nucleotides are TGCACCAGCAGCCCGGGGGACTCGGGGACCCAGTACTTC.

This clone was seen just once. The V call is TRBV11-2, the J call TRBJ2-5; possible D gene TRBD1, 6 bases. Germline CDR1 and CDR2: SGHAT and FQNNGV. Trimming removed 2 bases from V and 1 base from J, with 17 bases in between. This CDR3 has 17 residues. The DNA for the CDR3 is TGTGCCAGCAGCTTAAATCGGGCAGGGGCCCCCCAAGAGACCCAGTACTTC. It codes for CASSLNRAGAPQETQYF.

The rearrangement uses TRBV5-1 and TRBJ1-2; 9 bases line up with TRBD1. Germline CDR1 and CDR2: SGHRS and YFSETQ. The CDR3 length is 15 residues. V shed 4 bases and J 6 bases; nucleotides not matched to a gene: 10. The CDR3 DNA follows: TGCGCCAGCAGCCCACAGGGGGCGTTCGTGGATGGCTACACCTTC. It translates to CASSPQGAFVDGYTF.

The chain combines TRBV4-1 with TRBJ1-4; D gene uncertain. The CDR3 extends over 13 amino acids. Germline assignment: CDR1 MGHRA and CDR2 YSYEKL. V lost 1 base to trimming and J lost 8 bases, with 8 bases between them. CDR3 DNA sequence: TGCGCCAGCAGCCAAGTCAGAGGCGAAAAACTGTTTTTT. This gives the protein CASSQVRGEKLFF.

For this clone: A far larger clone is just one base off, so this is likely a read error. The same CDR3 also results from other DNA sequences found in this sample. CDR3 coding DNA: TGTGCCAGCAGCCTGACAGGGGACACTGAAGCTTTCTTT. Translation gives CASSLTGDTEAFF. The rearrangement joins TRBV7-3 to TRBJ1-1; TRBD1 aligns across 8 bases. V trimming: 5 bases; J trimming: 3 bases; junction bases outside the gene matches: 2. CDR3 length: 13 amino acids. From germline, CDR1 is SGHTA and CDR2 FQGTGA.

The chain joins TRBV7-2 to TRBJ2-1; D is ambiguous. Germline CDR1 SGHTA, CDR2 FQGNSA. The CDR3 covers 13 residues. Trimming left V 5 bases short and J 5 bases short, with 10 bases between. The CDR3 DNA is TGTGCCAGCAGCCCGACCAGAAACAATGAGCAGTTCTTC. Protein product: CASSPTRNNEQFF.

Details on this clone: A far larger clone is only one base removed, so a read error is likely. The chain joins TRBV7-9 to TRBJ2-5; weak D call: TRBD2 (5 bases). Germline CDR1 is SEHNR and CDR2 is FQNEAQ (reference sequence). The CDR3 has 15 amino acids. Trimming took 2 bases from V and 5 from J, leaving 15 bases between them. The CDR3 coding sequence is TGTGCCAGCAGCTTACGAGATCGTGGGAGCGAGACCCAGTACTTC. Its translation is CASSLRDRGSETQYF.

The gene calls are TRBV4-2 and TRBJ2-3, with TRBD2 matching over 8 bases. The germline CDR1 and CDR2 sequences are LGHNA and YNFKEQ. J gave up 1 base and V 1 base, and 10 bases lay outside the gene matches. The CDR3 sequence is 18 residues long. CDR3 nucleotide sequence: TGTGCCAGCAGCCAAGGGCCACTAGCGGCTTTTGGCACAGATACGCAGTATTTT. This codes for CASSQGPLAAFGTDTQYF.

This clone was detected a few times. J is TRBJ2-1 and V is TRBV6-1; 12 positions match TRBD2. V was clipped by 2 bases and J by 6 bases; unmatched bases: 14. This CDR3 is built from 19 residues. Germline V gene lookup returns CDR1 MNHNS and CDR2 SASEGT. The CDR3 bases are TGTGCCAGCAGTGAATGGTCTGGGCTAGCGGGAGGGTTAGCCAATGAGCAGTTCTTC. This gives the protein CASSEWSGLAGGLANEQFF.

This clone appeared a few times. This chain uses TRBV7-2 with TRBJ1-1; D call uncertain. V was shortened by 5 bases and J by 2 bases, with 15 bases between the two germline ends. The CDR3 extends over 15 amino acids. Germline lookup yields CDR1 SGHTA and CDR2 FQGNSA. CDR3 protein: CASSPPTRRNTEAFF. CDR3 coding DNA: TGTGCCAGCAGCCCTCCGACGAGGCGAAACACTGAAGCTTTCTTT.

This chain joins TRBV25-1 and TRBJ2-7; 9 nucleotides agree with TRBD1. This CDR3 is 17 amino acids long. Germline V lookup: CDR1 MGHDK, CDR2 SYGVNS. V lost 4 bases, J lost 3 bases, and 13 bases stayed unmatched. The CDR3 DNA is TGTGCCAGCAGTGCCAAATCGGGGACAGGGCGCTACTACGAGCAGTACTTC. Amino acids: CASSAKSGTGRYYEQYF.

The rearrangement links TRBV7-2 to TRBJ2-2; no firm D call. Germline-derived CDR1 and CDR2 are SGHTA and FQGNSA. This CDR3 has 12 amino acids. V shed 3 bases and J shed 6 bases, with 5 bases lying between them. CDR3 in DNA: TGTGCCAGCAGCTTCGGTCCCGGGGAGCTGTTTTTT. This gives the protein CASSFGPGELFF.

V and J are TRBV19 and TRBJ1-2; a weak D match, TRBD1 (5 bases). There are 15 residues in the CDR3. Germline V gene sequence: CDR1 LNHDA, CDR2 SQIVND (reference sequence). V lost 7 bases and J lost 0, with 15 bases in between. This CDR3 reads CASKSQGPANYGYTF. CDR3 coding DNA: TGTGCCAGTAAATCGCAGGGTCCCGCTAACTATGGCTACACCTTC.

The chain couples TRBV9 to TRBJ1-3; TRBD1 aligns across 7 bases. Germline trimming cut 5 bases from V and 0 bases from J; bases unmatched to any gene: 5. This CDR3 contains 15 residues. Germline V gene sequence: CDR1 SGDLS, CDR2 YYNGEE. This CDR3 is CASSGDSYSGNTIYF. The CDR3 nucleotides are TGTGCCAGCAGTGGGGACAGCTACTCTGGAAACACCATATATTTT.

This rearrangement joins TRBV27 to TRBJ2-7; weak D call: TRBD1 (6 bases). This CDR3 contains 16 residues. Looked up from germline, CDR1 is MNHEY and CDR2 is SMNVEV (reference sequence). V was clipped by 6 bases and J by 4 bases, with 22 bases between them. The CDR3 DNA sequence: TGTGCCAGCAGCCTTTCCGGACAGCCAGGACCTTACGAGCAGTACTTC. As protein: CASSLSGQPGPYEQYF.

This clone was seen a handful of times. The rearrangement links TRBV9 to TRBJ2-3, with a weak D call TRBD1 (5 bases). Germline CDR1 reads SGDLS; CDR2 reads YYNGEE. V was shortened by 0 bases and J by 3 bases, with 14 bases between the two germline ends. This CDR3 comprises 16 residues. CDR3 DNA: TGTGCCAGCAGCGTAGAGGGCAGGGAAGGGACAGATACGCAGTATTTT. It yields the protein CASSVEGREGTDTQYF.

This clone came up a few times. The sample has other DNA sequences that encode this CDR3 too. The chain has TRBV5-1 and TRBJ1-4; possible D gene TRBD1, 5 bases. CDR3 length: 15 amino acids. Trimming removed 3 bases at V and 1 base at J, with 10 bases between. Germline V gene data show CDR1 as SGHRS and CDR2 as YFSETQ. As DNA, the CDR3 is TGCGCCAGCAGCTCAGACAGAGGAACTAATGAAAAACTGTTTTTT. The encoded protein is CASSSDRGTNEKLFF.